This T cell receptor (beta chain) stems from a study of shared clonotypes between healthy human individuals. Negatively enriched CD4+ T cells were divided by CD45RA into naive and memory. Study results and limitations: Donor clonotype sharing was expected to depend on sequencing depth. Across subsets, estimated richness was generally greater for naive than for memory populations.

Regarding this clone: The target antigen is unknown.

The germline V gene encodes CDR1 SGHDN and CDR2 FVKESK. CDR3 length: 14 residues. V lost 0 bases to trimming and J lost 6 bases, with 12 bases between them. Deep-level assay runs were performed. Here immunoSEQ multiplex PCR was the method, and the copy in TCRdb shows in-frame clones only, minus some. Here the sample spans about a million clones, roughly 77% being singletons. This clonotype was obtained from a man aged 18 to 35 in good health. Some clones in this sample may be carry-over from other donors' samples. The sample taken for sequencing was memory CD4+ T cells from PBMCs. Subset indicated: CD45RA-negative fraction. The chain carries TRBV14 and TRBJ2-7, with a tentative D call TRBD1 (6 bases). The CDR3 region is CASSQDYRAAEQYF. Here the CDR3 DNA reads TGTGCCAGCAGCCAAGATTACAGGGCGGCCGAGCAGTACTTC.